Here is one TCR beta chain with its context. Its specificity is not known. This entry comes from a study of cytomegalovirus exposure and HLA in healthy donors. Study-level findings and limits: Productive rates of about 87% or about 30% were seen for most TCR beta V segments in an earlier analysis. Altogether, 164 TCR beta chains were recorded as cytomegalovirus-associated.

The PCR used 60 Vbeta and 13 Jbeta primers. Data came from immunoSEQ multiplex PCR; TCRdb stores just in-frame clones and leaves some out. Recorded for this sample: around 210,000 clones. V was clipped by 2 bases and J by 0 bases, with 12 bases between them. This CDR3 contains 15 residues. In germline, CDR1 is SGHKS, CDR2 YYEKEE (reference sequence). The sample comprised PBMCs. The receptor was isolated from a woman between 25 and 40 years old in good health and CMV-seropositive. The gene calls are TRBV5-5 and TRBJ2-7; TRBD1 is a possible D gene (6 bases). CDR3 DNA sequence: TGTGCCAGCAGCTTAGGGACATCGAGCTCCTACGAGCAGTACTTC. Amino acid sequence: CASSLGTSSSYEQYF. The full variable domain, with the rest looked up from reference TRBV5-5 and TRBJ2-7, is DAGVTQSPTHLIKTRGQQVTLRCSPISGHKSVSWYQQVLGQGPQFIFQYYEKEERGRGNFPDRFSARQFPNYSSELNVNALLLGDSALYLCASSLGTSSSYEQYFGPGTRLTVT.